This TCR beta chain was identified in a study of blood T cell repertoires in COVID-19. About the study: Sites in the United States, Italy and Spain provided acute and convalescent COVID-19 samples. In each case, the material was cDNA or gDNA derived from T cells, B-cell-depleted T cells, or PBMCs.

The length of the CDR3 is 16 residues. With V trimmed by 3 bases and J by 0 bases, 5 bases remained unmatched. CDR1 and CDR2 from the germline V gene are LNHNV and YYDKDF (reference sequence). The authors' processing: Reference gene primer amplification in the assay estimated nucleated cell counts. Only in-frame clones appear in the TCRdb table, and some are missing; sequencing was by immunoSEQ multiplex PCR. Clone size and the V and J calls come from that table; the DNA yielded D and trimming. The sample contains some 100,000 clones, 87% of which appear only once. The material sequenced was peripheral blood. The chain is built from TRBV15 and TRBJ1-1, with 9 positions matching TRBD1. The receptor was derived from a human donor in a cohort sampled during active COVID-19. CDR3 coding DNA: TGTGCCACCAGCAGCGCTCGGACAGGGGTGAACACTGAAGCTTTCTTT. It yields the protein CATSSARTGVNTEAFF.